Listed below are T cell receptor beta chains from one sample, sequenced in a study of identical twins. TCRdb processed the 5' RACE reads anew with MiXCR; each CDR3 protein has one entry. Of hundreds of thousands of distinct CDR3 sequences detected, around 12% appear once; the ten largest clones hold around 1.5%. These data are also associated with another study on yellow fever vaccine responses in identical twins.

The sample was PBMCs. The source is a woman aged 18-30 years in good health. Each CDR3 is given with its conserved first and last residue. A D gene is named only where the DNA matches it firmly. Clone size is stated in some rows and not others, as once, few, many or a class when expanded.

>TRBV19|TRBJ2-1|TRBD2|NA
TGTGCCAGTAGTGGAGTAGCGGGACGGGAGCAGTTCTTC
CASSGVAGREQFF
>TRBV7-3|TRBJ2-7|TRBD2|many
TGTGCCAGCAGCTTAAGCGGGAGTTGGAGCGAGCAGTACTTC
CASSLSGSWSEQYF
>TRBV12-3/TRBV12-4|TRBJ1-5|NA|NA
TGTGCCAGCAGTTTAGAAGGTCGTTGGGCTCAGCCCCAGCATTTT
CASSLEGRWAQPQHF
>TRBV6-1|TRBJ1-5|NA|few
TGTGCCAGCAGCCGCCGGACACCACCAAATCAGCCCCAGCATTTT
CASSRRTPPNQPQHF
>TRBV28|TRBJ1-1|NA|many
TGTGCCAGCAGCGGGGGTCCTGAAGCTTTCTTT
CASSGGPEAFF
>TRBV7-9|TRBJ1-2|TRBD1|NA
TGTGCCAGCACCACGACAGAGACAGGGGGCCATGGCTACACCTTC
CASTTTETGGHGYTF
>TRBV12-3/TRBV12-4|TRBJ2-1|NA|many
TGTGCCAGCAGTTTAGCGCGAAATGAGCAGTTCTTC
CASSLARNEQFF
>TRBV11-3|TRBJ1-1|TRBD1|NA
TGTGCCAGCAGCTCCGGGACAGGGGATGGAAACACTGAAGCTTTCTTT
CASSSGTGDGNTEAFF
>TRBV7-9|TRBJ1-1|NA|NA
TGTGCCAGCAGCCCAATCGGGGACACTGAAGCTTTCTTT
CASSPIGDTEAFF
>TRBV10-3|TRBJ2-2|NA|few
TGTGCCATCAGTCTGTGGGGTGGTGACACCGGGGAGCTGTTTTTT
CAISLWGGDTGELFF
>TRBV12-3/TRBV12-4|TRBJ2-3|NA|many
TGTGCCAGCAGTTTAAGTAGTGCAGATACGCAGTATTTT
CASSLSSADTQYF
>TRBV11-1|TRBJ2-1|TRBD2|NA
TGTGCCAGCAGCTTTTCCCCGGGGGGATTGAGCTCCTACAATGAGCAGTTCTTC
CASSFSPGGLSSYNEQFF
>TRBV29-1|TRBJ2-5|NA|few
TGCAGCGTTCTTCGACAGGGACTAATACGCCAAGAGACCCAGTACTTC
CSVLRQGLIRQETQYF
>TRBV7-9|TRBJ1-6|NA|few
TGTGCCAGCAGTCGGATAAGTAGCCAAAATTCACCCCTCCACTTT
CASSRISSQNSPLHF
>TRBV10-1|TRBJ2-5|NA|few
TGCGCCAGCAGTTCACTCGTTGGAGAGACCCAGTACTTC
CASSSLVGETQYF
>TRBV18|TRBJ2-3|NA|few
TGTGCCAGCTCACCACCGGGGATAGATACGCAGTATTTT
CASSPPGIDTQYF
>TRBV10-3|TRBJ2-5|NA|few
TGTGCCATCAGTGACGGACCGGGGGAGACCCAGTACTTC
CAISDGPGETQYF
>TRBV6-4|TRBJ2-1|TRBD2|NA
TGTGCCAGCAAGGGACTAGCGGGAGGCAATGAGCAGTTCTTC
CASKGLAGGNEQFF
>TRBV19|TRBJ1-5|NA|few
TGTGCCAGTAGTATTCTGGACACAAATCAGCCCCAGCATTTT
CASSILDTNQPQHF
>TRBV7-9|TRBJ2-7|NA|few
TGTGCCAGCAGCTTTTATTCCCATGACGAGCAGTACTTC
CASSFYSHDEQYF
>TRBV13|TRBJ2-1|TRBD1|NA
TGTGCCAGCAGCCCAGGGACAGGTCCCAGGGAGCAGTTCTTC
CASSPGTGPREQFF
>TRBV20-1|TRBJ2-1|NA|few
TGCAGTGCTCCTCTAGCAACGGGCAAATTAGAGCAGTTCTTC
CSAPLATGKLEQFF
>TRBV27|TRBJ2-1|NA|few
TGTGCCAGCAGCCCGGGACCCCTCAATGAGCAGTTCTTC
CASSPGPLNEQFF
>TRBV20-1|TRBJ2-1|NA|NA
TGCAGTGCTGATTCCTACAATGAGCAGTTCTTC
CSADSYNEQFF
>TRBV28|TRBJ1-2|NA|NA
TGTGCCAGCAGTTTACGGGGGGCTAGCGGCTACACCTTC
CASSLRGASGYTF
>TRBV7-9|TRBJ2-5|NA|NA
TGTGCCACCAGCTTACGGGAGATAGAGGAGACCCAGTACTTC
CATSLREIEETQYF
>TRBV3-1|TRBJ2-2|NA|NA
TGTGCCAGCAGCCAAGCCGCGGTGACGCTTGAGTCCGGGGAGCTGTTTTTT
CASSQAAVTLESGELFF
>TRBV12-3/TRBV12-4|TRBJ2-1|TRBD2|many
TGTGCCAGCAGTCCCACGGCGGGAGGGTACAATGAGCAGTTCTTC
CASSPTAGGYNEQFF
>TRBV7-9|TRBJ2-3|NA|few
TGTGCCAGCAGCTTAACGGATACAAACACAGATACGCAGTATTTT
CASSLTDTNTDTQYF
>TRBV20-1|TRBJ2-1|TRBD2|NA
TGCAGTGCTAGAGTCCCGGGACTAGCGGGGGGGAATGAGCAGTTCTTC
CSARVPGLAGGNEQFF
>TRBV4-1|TRBJ2-7|TRBD2|NA
TGCGCCAGCAGCCAAGGGGACTACTACGAGCAGTACTTC
CASSQGDYYEQYF
>TRBV11-2|TRBJ2-7|TRBD2|NA
TGTGCCAGCAGGTCTGGTTCATGGACTAGTTCGCGGGAGGGAACCTACGAGCAGTACTTC
CASRSGSWTSSREGTYEQYF
>TRBV5-5|TRBJ1-4|NA|few
TGTGCCAGCAGCTTGAGTTTTGGGTCGGAAAAACTGTTTTTT
CASSLSFGSEKLFF
>TRBV5-6|TRBJ1-3|NA|few
TGTGCCAGCAGCTTGGGAGTTTTCTCTGGAAACACCATATATTTT
CASSLGVFSGNTIYF
>TRBV6-4|TRBJ2-2|TRBD2|NA
TGTGCCAGCAGCCAGACTAGCGGGGCGGCCGGGGAGCTGTTTTTT
CASSQTSGAAGELFF